The rows below give T cell receptor beta chains drawn from one sample of a study of identical twins. MiXCR, applied by TCRdb to the 5' RACE reads, yields one record per CDR3 protein. The table records fewer than 650,000 distinct CDR3 sequences, 9.6% of them present only once. A further study also used this sample, focusing on yellow fever vaccine responses in identical twins.

Sequences were obtained from PBMCs. The receptors stem from a woman aged 18-29 years in good health. The CDR3 runs from the conserved cysteine through the conserved F or W. Each record gives: D gene, CDR3 length, clone size, V gene, J gene, CDR3 DNA, CDR3 protein. The D gene is left open where the match is weak. Some rows mark clone size as missing; the rest say once, few, many or name a class of expanded clone.

d_gene: TRBD1
len: 15
abundance: NA
v_gene: TRBV2
j_gene: TRBJ2-7
CDR3nt: TGTGCCAGCAGTGAAGGTCGGGACAGGATATACGAGCAGTACTTC
CDR3aa: CASSEGRDRIYEQYF

d_gene: NA
len: 13
abundance: few
v_gene: TRBV25-1
j_gene: TRBJ2-5
CDR3nt: TGTGCCAGCAGTGAAACGGCCTCGGAGACCCAGTACTTC
CDR3aa: CASSETASETQYF

d_gene: TRBD1
len: 15
abundance: few
v_gene: TRBV5-5
j_gene: TRBJ1-2
CDR3nt: TGTGCCAGCAGCACGGGGACAGGGCGCACATATGGCTACACCTTC
CDR3aa: CASSTGTGRTYGYTF

d_gene: TRBD1
len: 14
abundance: NA
v_gene: TRBV5-4
j_gene: TRBJ2-7
CDR3nt: TGTGCCAGCAGCCGAGGACAGGGCCGGGAGGAGCAGTACTTC
CDR3aa: CASSRGQGREEQYF

d_gene: NA
len: 12
abundance: few
v_gene: TRBV11-2
j_gene: TRBJ2-7
CDR3nt: TGTGCCAGCAGCTTACGACATCCAGAGCAGTACTTC
CDR3aa: CASSLRHPEQYF

d_gene: NA
len: 16
abundance: NA
v_gene: TRBV3-1
j_gene: TRBJ2-1
CDR3nt: TGTGCCAGCAGCCACGCCCCCCCCGGACAGTTCAATGAGCAGTTCTTC
CDR3aa: CASSHAPPGQFNEQFF

d_gene: TRBD1
len: 14
abundance: many
v_gene: TRBV2
j_gene: TRBJ1-1
CDR3nt: TGTGCCAGCAGTGTGACAGGGGTCACCACTGAAGCTTTCTTT
CDR3aa: CASSVTGVTTEAFF

d_gene: NA
len: 13
abundance: few
v_gene: TRBV27
j_gene: TRBJ1-2
CDR3nt: TGTGCCAGCAGTTTAGACAGACTCTATGGCTACACCTTC
CDR3aa: CASSLDRLYGYTF

d_gene: NA
len: 20
abundance: NA
v_gene: TRBV23-1
j_gene: TRBJ2-5
CDR3nt: TGCGCCAGCAGTCAATACCCTCCATTACCTTCGAGGGCTCTCCAAGAGACCCAGTACTTC
CDR3aa: CASSQYPPLPSRALQETQYF

d_gene: NA
len: 12
abundance: many
v_gene: TRBV6-2/TRBV6-3
j_gene: TRBJ2-7
CDR3nt: TGTGCCAGCAGTTTACCGGACAGGACTAGGGACTTC
CDR3aa: CASSLPDRTRDF

d_gene: TRBD2
len: 17
abundance: many
v_gene: TRBV28
j_gene: TRBJ2-1
CDR3nt: TGTGCCAGCAGTCGCCACTCCGGGACTAGCGGCTACAATGAGCAGTTCTTC
CDR3aa: CASSRHSGTSGYNEQFF

d_gene: NA
len: 16
abundance: NA
v_gene: TRBV11-2
j_gene: TRBJ2-3
CDR3nt: TGTGCCAGCAGCTCCTCCTGGGGGAGTGGCACAGATACGCAGTATTTT
CDR3aa: CASSSSWGSGTDTQYF

d_gene: NA
len: 13
abundance: NA
v_gene: TRBV20-1
j_gene: TRBJ2-7
CDR3nt: TGCAGTGCCTGGACGAGGAGCTCCTACGAGCAGTACTTC
CDR3aa: CSAWTRSSYEQYF

d_gene: NA
len: 17
abundance: many
v_gene: TRBV7-9
j_gene: TRBJ1-1
CDR3nt: TGTGCCAGCAGCTTAGCGTGGGACCCTGAGGACAACACTGAAGCTTTCTTT
CDR3aa: CASSLAWDPEDNTEAFF

d_gene: NA
len: 12
abundance: NA
v_gene: TRBV29-1
j_gene: TRBJ1-2
CDR3nt: TGCAGCGTTGGAGGGGTAAACTATGGCTACACCTTC
CDR3aa: CSVGGVNYGYTF

d_gene: TRBD1
len: 11
abundance: few
v_gene: TRBV12-3/TRBV12-4
j_gene: TRBJ1-2
CDR3nt: TGTGCCAACCTATTCAGGGGGGTGAACACCTTC
CDR3aa: CANLFRGVNTF

d_gene: NA
len: 19
abundance: many
v_gene: TRBV14
j_gene: TRBJ1-1
CDR3nt: TGTGCCAGCAGCCAAGAGTCGCGCGCAGGGGCTTCCTTGAACACTGAAGCTTTCTTT
CDR3aa: CASSQESRAGASLNTEAFF

d_gene: NA
len: 13
abundance: few
v_gene: TRBV12-3/TRBV12-4
j_gene: TRBJ2-7
CDR3nt: TGTGCCAGCAGTTTATTGGGTGCGCACGAGCAGTACTTC
CDR3aa: CASSLLGAHEQYF

d_gene: NA
len: 17
abundance: few
v_gene: TRBV4-3
j_gene: TRBJ2-3
CDR3nt: TGCGCCAGCAGCCAAGACTCGCTAGCTGGGGGCACAGATACGCAGTATTTT
CDR3aa: CASSQDSLAGGTDTQYF

d_gene: NA
len: 13
abundance: many
v_gene: TRBV5-6
j_gene: TRBJ2-1
CDR3nt: TGTGCCAGCAAGTTGTTGGGGGAGCTTGAGCAGTTCTTC
CDR3aa: CASKLLGELEQFF

d_gene: TRBD1
len: 17
abundance: few
v_gene: TRBV4-2
j_gene: TRBJ1-1
CDR3nt: TGTGCCAGCAGCCAACAGGGGGCGGGACCCATGAACACTGAAGCTTTCTTT
CDR3aa: CASSQQGAGPMNTEAFF

d_gene: NA
len: 14
abundance: many
v_gene: TRBV10-3
j_gene: TRBJ2-3
CDR3nt: TGTGCCATCAGTGATCGGGGCGGCACAGATACGCAGTATTTT
CDR3aa: CAISDRGGTDTQYF

d_gene: TRBD1
len: 15
abundance: many
v_gene: TRBV6-5
j_gene: TRBJ2-3
CDR3nt: TGTGCCAGCAGTTACGGGGACAGGAGCACAGATACGCAGTATTTT
CDR3aa: CASSYGDRSTDTQYF

d_gene: TRBD1
len: 15
abundance: many
v_gene: TRBV4-1
j_gene: TRBJ2-7
CDR3nt: TGCGCCAGCAGCCAAGGGGACAGGGGTCCCTACGAGCAGTACTTC
CDR3aa: CASSQGDRGPYEQYF

d_gene: NA
len: 13
abundance: many
v_gene: TRBV19
j_gene: TRBJ2-4
CDR3nt: TGTGCCAGTAAAGAACTTTCAGGAAACATTCAGTACTTC
CDR3aa: CASKELSGNIQYF

d_gene: TRBD1
len: 14
abundance: many
v_gene: TRBV6-1
j_gene: TRBJ2-7
CDR3nt: TGTGCCAGCAGTCTGACAGGGGGGGACTACGAGCAGTACTTC
CDR3aa: CASSLTGGDYEQYF

d_gene: NA
len: 14
abundance: NA
v_gene: TRBV10-3
j_gene: TRBJ2-1
CDR3nt: TGTGCCATCAGTGACCTTGCGAATAACAATGAGCAGTTCTTC
CDR3aa: CAISDLANNNEQFF

d_gene: NA
len: 13
abundance: NA
v_gene: TRBV20-1
j_gene: TRBJ2-7
CDR3nt: TGCAGTGCCCAAGTTGGGAGCTCCTACGAGCAGTACTTC
CDR3aa: CSAQVGSSYEQYF

d_gene: NA
len: 10
abundance: many
v_gene: TRBV29-1
j_gene: TRBJ2-1
CDR3nt: TGCAGCGCCGAACACAATGAGCAGTTCTTC
CDR3aa: CSAEHNEQFF

d_gene: TRBD1
len: 15
abundance: many
v_gene: TRBV4-3
j_gene: TRBJ1-4
CDR3nt: TGCGCCAGCAGCCCGAACAGGGGGCCCGATGAAAAACTGTTTTTT
CDR3aa: CASSPNRGPDEKLFF

d_gene: TRBD1
len: 14
abundance: many
v_gene: TRBV6-2/TRBV6-3
j_gene: TRBJ1-5
CDR3nt: TGTGCCAGCAGTACCGGGACAGACAGTCAGCCCCAGCATTTT
CDR3aa: CASSTGTDSQPQHF

d_gene: NA
len: 15
abundance: many
v_gene: TRBV4-2
j_gene: TRBJ2-7
CDR3nt: TGTGCCAGCAGCCAAGCTACCCCACCGCTCTACGAGCAGTACTTC
CDR3aa: CASSQATPPLYEQYF

d_gene: TRBD1
len: 15
abundance: many
v_gene: TRBV7-8
j_gene: TRBJ1-4
CDR3nt: TGTGCCAGCAGCTTAGGACAGGGAACTAATGAAAAACTGTTTTTT
CDR3aa: CASSLGQGTNEKLFF

d_gene: NA
len: 17
abundance: many
v_gene: TRBV15
j_gene: TRBJ2-3
CDR3nt: TGTGCCACCAGCAGAGACATCCGAGGCGGCAGCACAGATACGCAGTATTTT
CDR3aa: CATSRDIRGGSTDTQYF

d_gene: TRBD2
len: 13
abundance: NA
v_gene: TRBV10-3
j_gene: TRBJ2-1
CDR3nt: TGTGCCATCAGTGTGGGGAGGGACAATGAGCAGTTCTTC
CDR3aa: CAISVGRDNEQFF

d_gene: NA
len: 13
abundance: few
v_gene: TRBV6-5
j_gene: TRBJ1-2
CDR3nt: TGTGCCAGCAGTTACATCGGGGACTATGGCTACACCTTC
CDR3aa: CASSYIGDYGYTF

d_gene: NA
len: 21
abundance: NA
v_gene: TRBV2
j_gene: TRBJ1-5
CDR3nt: TGTGCCAGCAGTCAATCAAAGAACAGGATCCCCTTGGCGGATGGCAATCAGCCCCAGCATTTT
CDR3aa: CASSQSKNRIPLADGNQPQHF

d_gene: NA
len: 15
abundance: NA
v_gene: TRBV24-1
j_gene: TRBJ2-1
CDR3nt: TGTGCCACCAGTGATTTGAAAGCTGATCCGAATGAGCAGTTCTTC
CDR3aa: CATSDLKADPNEQFF

d_gene: NA
len: 13
abundance: many
v_gene: TRBV4-1
j_gene: TRBJ2-1
CDR3nt: TGCGCCAGCAGCAGGACTACACTGAATGAGCAGTTCTTC
CDR3aa: CASSRTTLNEQFF

d_gene: TRBD1
len: 14
abundance: many
v_gene: TRBV12-3/TRBV12-4
j_gene: TRBJ1-5
CDR3nt: TGTGCCAGCAACAAGGGGGCTGGGAGTCAGCCCCAGCATTTT
CDR3aa: CASNKGAGSQPQHF